A single sample is the source of the 29 T cell receptor beta chains below, sequenced in a study of human T cells and chemical hapten exposure. Time point given: pre-sensitization, week 0. Documented treatment: therapeutic diphenylcyclopropenone sensitization with weekly scalp DPC. TCRdb reprocessed the RACE reads via MiXCR and lists one record per CDR3 protein. The sample has roughly 100,000 distinct CDR3 sequences, 10% to 13% seen once. The sample was whole blood, taken in connection with sensitization to the hapten diphenylcyclopropenone (DPC). These receptors were taken from a woman aged 55-70 years with alopecia areata. Some clones in this sample may be carry-over from other donors' samples.

This clonotype was detected only a few times. The chain carries TRBV3-1 and TRBJ2-7, with D maybe TRBD1 (6 bases). The germline CDR1 and CDR2 sequences are LGHDT and YNNKEL (reference sequence). Between the trimmed V and J ends, which lost 4 bases and 6 bases, there was a span of 13 bases. This CDR3 comprises 13 residues. The CDR3 loop reads CASSRARDIEQYF. DNA for the CDR3: TGTGCCAGCAGCCGGGCCCGGGACATCGAGCAGTACTTC.

This clonotype has only a few counts. The chain is built from TRBV11-2 and TRBJ2-5, with D possibly being TRBD1 (6 bases). CDR3 length: 16 residues. V was trimmed by 5 bases and J by 4 bases, leaving 20 bases between them. Per germline, CDR1 SGHAT and CDR2 FQNNGV. CDR3 coding DNA: TGTGCCAGCAGCGTAAGTCGGGACACCCAGCGAGAGACCCAGTACTTC. Residues: CASSVSRDTQRETQYF.

This clonotype was found many times. The rearrangement joins TRBV14 to TRBJ1-3, with D unresolved. The CDR3 covers 16 residues. V gave up 0 bases and J gave up 0 bases, with 9 bases separating them. Looked up from germline, CDR1 is SGHDN and CDR2 is FVKESK. CDR3 coding DNA: TGTGCCAGCAGCCAAGATTGGAGGGCCTCTGGAAACACCATATATTTT. Protein sequence: CASSQDWRASGNTIYF.

This clonotype was seen a handful of times. This chain connects TRBV6-6 to TRBJ1-5; a possible D gene is TRBD1 (5 bases). The CDR3 is made up of 15 amino acids. Germline CDR1 MNHNY, CDR2 SVGAGI (reference sequence). V dropped 6 bases and J dropped 1 base, with 13 bases sitting between them. CDR3 nucleotide sequence: TGTGCCAGCAGAGGGTGGCGGGGCAGCAATCAGCCCCAGCATTTT. It encodes CASRGWRGSNQPQHF.

This clonotype was seen a few times. The V and J genes are TRBV7-3 and TRBJ2-6; no firm D call. The V end lost 2 bases, the J end lost 0 bases, and 8 bases lay between the germline ends. Germline V gene sequence: CDR1 SGHTA, CDR2 FQGTGA. The CDR3 covers 16 residues. CDR3 loop: CASSLDSLSGANVLTF. CDR3 DNA: TGTGCCAGCAGCTTAGATTCACTCTCTGGGGCCAACGTCCTGACTTTC.

The chain joins TRBV24-1 to TRBJ2-1; 7 nucleotides match TRBD1. The CDR3 extends over 13 amino acids. Trimming removed 3 bases from V and 7 bases from J; junction bases left unmatched: 2. CDR1 and CDR2 (germline): KGHDR, SFDVKD. CDR3 sequence reads: CATSDGRGNEQFF. CDR3 coding DNA: TGTGCCACCAGTGATGGCAGGGGGAATGAGCAGTTCTTC.

This clonotype has more than one count but fewer than ten. V gene TRBV5-1 combines with J gene TRBJ1-2; unclear D gene. The germline CDR1 and CDR2 sequences are SGHRS and YFSETQ. The germline V and J ends were trimmed by 5 bases and 6 bases, with 14 bases remaining between them. The CDR3 runs 13 residues. The CDR3 region has the DNA TGCGCCAGCAGGTTACAGTCTGGGGATGGCTACACCTTC. This codes for CASRLQSGDGYTF.

This clonotype was recorded at least ten times. The rearrangement joins TRBV5-5 to TRBJ1-1; D remains unclear. The CDR3 is 13 residues long. Germline V gene sequence: CDR1 SGHKS, CDR2 YYEKEE (reference sequence). V lost 1 base, J lost 2 bases, and 6 bases lay in between. The CDR3 region is CASSLMVNTEAFF. The CDR3 nucleotides read TGTGCCAGCAGCTTGATGGTAAACACTGAAGCTTTCTTT.

This clonotype was observed many times. V and J are TRBV7-6 and TRBJ1-1, with D perhaps TRBD1 (5 bases). CDR1 is SGHVS and CDR2 is FNYEAQ in the germline V gene. V dropped 6 bases and J dropped 5 bases, with 16 bases sitting between them. The CDR3 totals 14 residues. The CDR3 protein is CASSSGIVGTEAFF. The CDR3 DNA reads as TGTGCCAGCAGTTCAGGGATTGTGGGGACTGAAGCTTTCTTT.

This clonotype showed up just a few times. The genes are TRBV27 and TRBJ1-5; no clear D gene. Germline V gives CDR1 MNHEY, CDR2 SMNVEV (reference sequence). Trimming removed 3 bases from V and 5 bases from J, with 11 bases in between. The CDR3 is made up of 14 amino acids. This CDR3 reads CASSLTFKDQPQHF. CDR3 coding DNA: TGTGCCAGCAGTTTGACATTTAAGGATCAGCCCCAGCATTTT.

A few counts support this clonotype. The V and J genes are TRBV5-4 and TRBJ2-1; D may correspond to TRBD1 or TRBD2 (5 bases each). Trimming removed 5 bases at V and 3 bases at J, with 15 bases between. CDR1 and CDR2 from the germline V gene are SGHNT and YYREEE (reference sequence). The CDR3 is made up of 15 amino acids. The CDR3 region is CASSSTGTLYNEQFF. The CDR3 DNA reads TGTGCCAGCAGTTCTACCGGGACCCTCTACAATGAGCAGTTCTTC. Full variable domain (missing parts from reference TRBV5-4 and TRBJ2-1): ETGVTQSPTHLIKTRGQQVTLRCSSQSGHNTVSWYQQALGQGPQFIFQYYREEENGRGNFPPRFSGLQFPNYSSELNVNALELDDSALYLCASSSTGTLYNEQFFGPGTRLTVL.

The table lists this clonotype with many counts. V is TRBV5-1 and J is TRBJ1-5, with TRBD1 matching 10 bases. CDR3 size: 14 residues. Trimming removed 4 bases from V and 7 bases from J; junction bases left unmatched: 5. The germline CDR1 and CDR2 sequences are SGHRS and YFSETQ. The CDR3 sequence: CASSPGTGDQPQHF. DNA of the CDR3: TGCGCCAGCAGCCCCGGGACAGGGGACCAGCCCCAGCATTTT.

V usage is TRBV29-1 and J usage is TRBJ1-2, with D possibly matching TRBD1 (5 bases). There are 11 residues in the CDR3. CDR1 and CDR2 (germline): SQVTM, ANQGSEA. Trimming shortened V by 3 bases and J by 6 bases, and 8 bases separated the two germline ends. The CDR3 nucleotides read TGCAGCGTTGACGGGGGGAATGGCTACACCTTC. The encoded protein is CSVDGGNGYTF.

This clonotype was seen a handful of times. This chain uses TRBV29-1 with TRBJ1-1; D not resolved. V lost 1 base and J lost 2, with 5 bases in between. The CDR3 is 12 residues long. Germline assignment: CDR1 SQVTM and CDR2 ANQGSEA. The chain's CDR3 is CSVEGLNTEAFF. CDR3 DNA: TGCAGCGTTGAAGGTCTCAACACTGAAGCTTTCTTT.

This clonotype was seen a few times. V is TRBV12-3 or TRBV12-4 and J is TRBJ1-1; D ambiguous. The CDR3 is 13 residues long. V shed 3 bases and J shed 4 bases, with 9 bases lying between them. The CDR3 reads CASSFRESTEAFF. The DNA for the CDR3 is TGTGCCAGCAGTTTTAGGGAGAGCACTGAAGCTTTCTTT.

The rearrangement uses TRBV3-1 and TRBJ2-1, with D possibly called TRBD1 or TRBD2 (5 bases each). There are 15 residues in the CDR3. V shed 0 bases and J shed 5 bases, with 11 bases lying between them. CDR1 is LGHDT and CDR2 is YNNKEL in the germline V gene (reference sequence). CDR3 nucleotides: TGTGCCAGCAGCCAAGATACGGGACGTCACAATGAGCAGTTCTTC. This translates into CASSQDTGRHNEQFF.

This clonotype was detected a few times. The V call is TRBV4-1, the J call TRBJ2-5; TRBD1 is a possible D gene (5 bases). The CDR3 is made up of 13 amino acids. V gave up 4 bases and J gave up 9 bases, with 15 bases separating them. Germline CDR1 reads MGHRA; CDR2 reads YSYEKL. The CDR3 DNA reads TGCGCCAGCAGCCCGGCCCGACAGTTGGCCCAGTACTTC. Its protein is CASSPARQLAQYF.

This clonotype has ten or more counts. In nucleotides, the CDR3 is TGTGCCAGCAGTTTTAGTGGAATGTTGGGGGACACCATATATTTT. Protein sequence: CASSFSGMLGDTIYF. V is TRBV27 and J is TRBJ1-3; the D gene is possibly TRBD1 (5 bases). In germline, CDR1 is MNHEY, CDR2 SMNVEV (reference sequence). This CDR3 region has 15 residues. Trimming took 3 bases from V and 8 from J, leaving 17 bases between them.

This clonotype was counted many times. For the CDR3, the DNA is TGTGCCAGCAGCAAACACTCCCAGGCGAGGTATGGCTACACCTTC. It specifies CASSKHSQARYGYTF. The V call is TRBV9, the J call TRBJ1-2; D gene ambiguous. With 4 bases removed from V and 5 bases from J, the gap between germline ends came to 18 bases. The length of the CDR3 is 15 residues. Germline V gives CDR1 SGDLS, CDR2 YYNGEE.

The chain combines TRBV7-3 with TRBJ2-1; 8 bases agree with TRBD1. Per the germline V gene, CDR1 is SGHTA and CDR2 is FQGTGA. Trimming took 4 bases from V and 10 from J; bases not matched to a gene: 9. The CDR3 runs to 14 residues. The CDR3 nucleotides are TGTGCCAGCAGCTCGATGACAGGGGCTAGGGAGCAGTTCTTC. Amino acid sequence: CASSSMTGAREQFF.

This clonotype was recorded at least ten times. The V and J genes are TRBV5-1 and TRBJ2-7, with D possibly called TRBD1 or TRBD2 (6 bases each). Germline values: CDR1 SGHRS, CDR2 YFSETQ. Trimming removed 0 bases from V and 3 bases from J, with 13 bases in between. CDR3 length: 15 residues. The CDR3 spells CASSLDAGGHYEQYF. The CDR3 bases are TGCGCCAGCAGCTTGGATGCCGGGGGCCACTACGAGCAGTACTTC.

This clonotype came up many times. The chain has TRBV5-5 and TRBJ1-4, with D tentatively TRBD1 (6 bases). V was pared by 1 base and J by 2 bases, with 12 bases between. Germline V gene data show CDR1 as SGHKS and CDR2 as YYEKEE (reference sequence). This CDR3 contains 16 residues. As DNA, the CDR3 is TGTGCCAGCAGCTTGAAAGGGGGTAGTACTAATGAAAAACTGTTTTTT. Protein product: CASSLKGGSTNEKLFF.

This clonotype was seen at least ten times. The chain couples TRBV20-1 to TRBJ2-1; no reliable D call. Germline loops: CDR1 DFQATT, CDR2 SNEGSKA (reference sequence). V was shortened by 0 bases and J by 8 bases, with 8 bases between the two germline ends. The CDR3 contains 12 residues. CDR3 sequence reads: CSAREYLDEQFF. In DNA form, the CDR3 reads TGCAGTGCTAGAGAGTATCTGGATGAGCAGTTCTTC.

This clonotype was picked up many times. The chain carries TRBV7-9 and TRBJ1-6; D unresolved. V lost 7 bases and J 0 bases, leaving 10 bases between the germline ends. Looked up from germline, CDR1 is SEHNR and CDR2 is FQNEAQ (reference sequence). The CDR3 has 15 residues. The CDR3 nucleotides are TGTGCCAGCAACACAGATAGCTCCTATAATTCACCCCTCCACTTT. Protein: CASNTDSSYNSPLHF.

J is TRBJ1-5 and V is TRBV19, with a possible D match to TRBD1 (5 bases). V dropped 6 bases and J dropped 1 base, with 13 bases sitting between them. CDR1 LNHDA and CDR2 SQIVND come from the germline V gene (reference sequence). CDR3 length equals 15 residues. The CDR3 is CASSDRPLSNQPQHF. The CDR3 DNA sequence: TGTGCCAGTAGCGACAGACCTCTAAGCAATCAGCCCCAGCATTTT. Based on the CDR3 plus reference TRBV19 and TRBJ1-5, the full variable domain is DGGITQSPKYLFRKEGQNVTLSCEQNLNHDAMYWYRQDPGQGLRLIYYSQIVNDFQKGDIAEGYSVSREKKESFPLTVTSAQKNPTAFYLCASSDRPLSNQPQHFGDGTRLSIL.

The chain recombines TRBV9 with TRBJ1-2; a possible D gene is TRBD1 (5 bases). Germline loops: CDR1 SGDLS, CDR2 YYNGEE. This CDR3 is 13 amino acids long. V was cut by 0 bases and J by 6 bases, with 9 bases left in between. CDR3 nucleotide sequence: TGTGCCAGCAGCGTAGATTGGGGGAATGGCTACACCTTC. Translating it yields CASSVDWGNGYTF.

A few counts support this clonotype. A read error may produce the germline difference seen at one junction end. The chain is built from TRBV7-7 and TRBJ2-5; D remains unclear. Germline V lookup: CDR1 SSHAT, CDR2 FNYEAQ (reference sequence). There are 13 residues in the CDR3. In DNA form, the CDR3 reads TGTGCTAGCAGCTTAGGTTACCAAGAGACCCAGTACTTC. It encodes CASSLGYQETQYF.

This clonotype was recorded a few times. The DNA for the CDR3 is TGTGCCAGCAGTAGGGAGGAGGGAGAGACCCAGTACTTC. This translates into CASSREEGETQYF. This chain links TRBV6-4 with TRBJ2-5; a weak D match, TRBD2 (6 bases). Trimming pared 5 bases from V and 4 bases from J, leaving 11 bases between. Germline V gives CDR1 MRHNA, CDR2 SNTAGT. The CDR3 runs 13 residues.

The chain couples TRBV6-1 to TRBJ2-3; D gene uncertain. This CDR3 is built from 12 residues. The V gene's germline CDR1 is MNHNS and CDR2 SASEGT. V was cut by 2 bases and J by 8 bases, with 8 bases left in between. CDR3 residues: CASSEKIATQYF. CDR3 DNA sequence: TGTGCCAGCAGTGAAAAGATCGCTACGCAGTATTTT.